This T cell receptor beta chain stems from a study of blood T cell repertoires in COVID-19. The wider study: Sources were T cells, B-cell-depleted T cells, or PBMCs; the material itself was cDNA or gDNA.

V lost 0 bases and J 5 bases, leaving 15 bases between the germline ends. The V gene's germline CDR1 is LNHNV and CDR2 YYDKDF (reference sequence). This CDR3 comprises 16 residues. The table came from immunoSEQ multiplex PCR; TCRdb's copy has only in-frame clones and leaves some out. The repertoire holds approximately 250,000 clones, 84% seen once, with 8.6% in the top ten. The specimen was peripheral blood. V gene TRBV15 combines with J gene TRBJ2-3, with D tentatively TRBD1 (6 bases). This receptor was taken from a human donor in a cohort sampled during active COVID-19. CDR3 in amino acids: CATSRDRQGRGDTQYF. CDR3 bases: TGTGCCACCAGCAGAGATCGCCAGGGGAGAGGAGATACGCAGTATTTT.